One sample yielded the 32 T cell receptor beta chains listed below, sequenced in a study of T cells in Graves' hyperthyroidism and ophthalmopathy (dated by TCRdb to the late 2010s). Library preparation employed multiplex PCR. The instrument given in TCRdb is Illumina HiSeq 2000. TCR beta CDR3 regions were amplified from RNA transcripts. The TCR CDR3 was subjected to a first round of RT-PCR using the HTBI primer set and the Qiagen OneStep RT-PCR kit. TCRdb handled the public reads itself, with Q25 trimming in fastp and clone calling in MiXCR, and kept productive beta chains. Rows with one shared CDR3 protein collapse into an entry with the most common genes and DNA. The sample data list about 610,000 distinct CDR3 sequences, and roughly 14% of these were observed just once. The ten biggest clones cover around 4.5% of the sample. The source material was blood. These TCRs come from a woman aged 40 to 50 with Graves' ophthalmopathy.

This clonotype was picked up many times. The chain couples TRBV27 to TRBJ2-7; TRBD2 might be the D (6 bases). The V and J ends lost 2 bases and 3 bases respectively, with 20 bases between them. The CDR3 contains 17 residues. CDR1 is MNHEY, CDR2 SMNVEV, per germline (reference sequence). The CDR3 protein is CASSLGGLEGDFYEQYF. The CDR3, as DNA: TGTGCCAGCAGTTTAGGGGGGTTGGAGGGTGACTTCTACGAGCAGTACTTC.

This clonotype has a handful of counts. A junction boundary mismatches the germline segment, possibly from a read error. The chain recombines TRBV7-9 with TRBJ2-2; no clear D gene. This CDR3 has 13 residues. Germline loops: CDR1 SEHNR, CDR2 FQNEAQ (reference sequence). The CDR3 nucleotides are TGTGCCACCAGCCCACTTATCACCGGGGAGCTGTTTTTT. Translating gives CATSPLITGELFF.

This clonotype was seen repeatedly, ten times or more. The chain couples TRBV20-1 to TRBJ1-1; no clear D gene. Trimming cost V 6 bases and J 2 bases, with 19 bases left between them. CDR3 length: 15 amino acids. The germline CDR1 and CDR2 sequences are DFQATT and SNEGSKA (reference sequence). In nucleotides, the CDR3 is TGCAGTGCAATCCGGGCCGACTTTTTAAACACTGAAGCTTTCTTT. Translation gives CSAIRADFLNTEAFF.

This clonotype was observed many times. The gene calls are TRBV28 and TRBJ2-2; D not resolved. Trimming took off 3 bases at V and 0 bases at J, with 2 bases between the two ends. Looked up from germline, CDR1 is MDHEN and CDR2 is SYDVKM. The CDR3 runs 13 residues. CDR3 sequence (DNA): TGTGCCAGCAGTTTTGCGAACACCGGGGAGCTGTTTTTT. Encoded protein: CASSFANTGELFF.

This clonotype was seen at least ten times. CDR3 protein: CASSRLVGQETQYF. The CDR3 coding sequence is TGTGCCAGCAGCCGACTAGTTGGCCAAGAGACCCAGTACTTC. V gene TRBV7-2 combines with J gene TRBJ2-5, with D maybe TRBD2 (6 bases). V lost 5 bases and J lost 1, with 11 bases in between. The length of the CDR3 is 14 residues. Germline V gene sequence: CDR1 SGHTA, CDR2 FQGNSA.

At least ten counts were recorded for this clonotype. The V and J genes are TRBV12-3 or TRBV12-4 and TRBJ1-1; D is undetermined. The CDR3 spans 18 residues. The ends were cut back, 5 bases at V and 0 bases at J, with 22 bases in the middle. The CDR3, as DNA: TGTGCCAGCAGTCCACGCCAGCCCGGCATCGAGATGAACACTGAAGCTTTCTTT. Residues: CASSPRQPGIEMNTEAFF.

The chain couples TRBV3-1 to TRBJ1-2; tentative D call: TRBD1 (6 bases). Deletions cut 4 bases from V and 6 bases from J, with 15 bases between. Germline CDR1 reads LGHDT; CDR2 reads YNNKEL (reference sequence). This CDR3 has 14 residues. The DNA for the CDR3 is TGTGCCAGCAGCCCTCAACAGGGACAACATGGCTACACCTTC. It codes for CASSPQQGQHGYTF.

This clonotype was picked up many times. The V gene is TRBV27, the J gene TRBJ2-7; 10 bases match TRBD1. The junction had 16 bases not matched to a gene; V was cut back by 5 bases and J by 12 bases. The CDR3 runs 15 residues. CDR1 is MNHEY, CDR2 SMNVEV, per germline (reference sequence). CDR3 amino acids: CASSLTPGTGVFLYF. DNA of the CDR3: TGTGCCAGCAGTCTAACCCCCGGGACAGGGGTATTCCTGTACTTC.

This clonotype was recorded a few times. The V gene is TRBV24-1, the J gene TRBJ2-3; 12 bases agree with TRBD2. The junction had 7 bases not matched to a gene; V was cut back by 8 bases and J by 5 bases. Per the germline V gene, CDR1 is KGHDR and CDR2 is SFDVKD. The CDR3 extends over 15 amino acids. The CDR3 protein is CATIPELAGGDTQYF. The CDR3 DNA reads TGTGCCACCATCCCCGAACTAGCGGGAGGAGATACGCAGTATTTT.

In its sample, this clonotype was seen many times. The gene calls are TRBV11-2 and TRBJ2-7, with TRBD1 identical over 7 bases. The germline V gene encodes CDR1 SGHAT and CDR2 FQNNGV. CDR3 length: 13 amino acids. Unmatched junction bases numbered 7, after V lost 5 bases and J lost 6 bases. CDR3 bases: TGTGCCAGCAGCCCTGACAGGGAACGCGAGCAGTACTTC. Protein: CASSPDREREQYF.

This clonotype was picked up many times. The chain combines TRBV20-1 with TRBJ2-7, with D possibly TRBD1 on 6 matching bases. Germline V gene data show CDR1 as DFQATT and CDR2 as SNEGSKA (reference sequence). CDR3 length: 12 amino acids. V lost 4 bases, J lost 3 bases, and 10 bases lay in between. This CDR3 is CSAKKQGYEQYF. Here the CDR3 DNA reads TGCAGTGCTAAGAAACAGGGCTACGAGCAGTACTTC.

This clonotype has just a few counts. The rearrangement uses TRBV5-1 and TRBJ2-4; the match to TRBD1 covers 8 bases. CDR3 size: 17 residues. V lost 0 bases to trimming and J lost 4 bases; unmatched junction nucleotides: 9. The germline V gene has CDR1 SGHRS and CDR2 YFSETQ. In DNA form, the CDR3 reads TGCGCCAGCAGCTTGGAACCGACAGGGGATAAAAAAAACATTCAGTACTTC. This gives the protein CASSLEPTGDKKNIQYF.

The chain couples TRBV7-8 to TRBJ2-5; 9 nucleotides align to TRBD2. The CDR3 is made up of 19 amino acids. Germline V CDR1 and CDR2: SGHVS, FQNEAQ. Losses at the gene ends were 5 bases for V and 5 bases for J; bases not matched to a gene: 21. The CDR3, as DNA: TGTGCCAGCAGCCGAGGGACAGCCAAATTAGCGGGAGCCCGGGAGACCCAGTACTTC. Translated: CASSRGTAKLAGARETQYF.

This clonotype was recorded at least ten times. This rearrangement joins TRBV11-1 to TRBJ2-1; no clear D gene. CDR1 is SGHAT, CDR2 FQDESV, per germline (reference sequence). V shed 5 bases and J shed 5 bases, with 13 bases lying between them. There are 14 residues in the CDR3. The chain's CDR3 is CASSAKDANNEQFF. CDR3 coding DNA: TGTGCCAGCAGCGCGAAGGACGCCAACAATGAGCAGTTCTTC. Using reference TRBV11-1 and TRBJ2-1 for the parts outside the CDR3, the full variable domain is EAEVAQSPRYKITEKSQAVAFWCDPISGHATLYWYRQILGQGPELLVQFQDESVVDDSQLPKDRFSAERLKGVDSTLKIQPAELGDSAMYLCASSAKDANNEQFFGPGTRLTVL.

At least ten counts were recorded for this clonotype. The chain has TRBV5-1 and TRBJ2-2; 11 nucleotides match TRBD2. The ends lost 4 bases at V and 6 bases at J; junction bases unmatched: 5. Germline V gene sequence: CDR1 SGHRS, CDR2 YFSETQ. The CDR3 consists of 15 residues. The CDR3 DNA is TGCGCCAGCAGCCCTACTAGCGGGAGCTCCGGGGAGCTGTTTTTT. Encoded protein: CASSPTSGSSGELFF.

J is TRBJ1-6 and V is TRBV7-8; 12 bases map to TRBD1. J lost 10 bases, V lost 5 bases, and 6 bases had no gene match. The CDR3 loop spans 15 amino acids. Germline CDR1 is SGHVS and CDR2 is FQNEAQ. The CDR3 is CASSGWDRGPSPLHF. The CDR3 DNA reads TGTGCCAGCAGCGGATGGGACAGGGGGCCATCACCCCTCCACTTT. Looking up the rest from reference TRBV7-8 and TRBJ1-6 gives the full variable domain: GAGVSQSPRYKVAKRGQDVALRCDPISGHVSLFWYQQALGQGPEFLTYFQNEAQLDKSGLPSDRFFAERPEGSVSTLKIQRTQQEDSAVYLCASSGWDRGPSPLHFGNGTRLTVT.

This clonotype was found many times. The genes are TRBV6-1 and TRBJ2-3, with D perhaps being TRBD1 or TRBD2 (5 bases each). V dropped 7 bases and J dropped 0 bases, with 11 bases sitting between them. Germline V lookup: CDR1 MNHNS, CDR2 SASEGT. The CDR3 sequence is 14 residues long. CDR3 residues: CASTFGASTDTQYF. CDR3 DNA sequence: TGTGCCAGCACCTTCGGGGCGAGCACAGATACGCAGTATTTT.

This chain connects TRBV19 to TRBJ2-5; 7 bases map to TRBD1. Germline V gene sequence: CDR1 LNHDA, CDR2 SQIVND (reference sequence). The length of the CDR3 is 15 residues. V lost 3 bases and J lost 4; bases outside the gene matches: 8. For the CDR3, the DNA is TGTGCCAGTAGTATGCAGAAGGGGGCCGGAGAGACCCAGTACTTC. Amino acids: CASSMQKGAGETQYF.

The gene calls are TRBV7-9 and TRBJ2-5; no clear D gene. Trimming pared 10 bases from V and 5 bases from J, leaving 11 bases between. The CDR3 consists of 11 residues. From germline, CDR1 is SEHNR and CDR2 FQNEAQ (reference sequence). CDR3 sequence reads: CATVGSETQYF. Here the CDR3 DNA reads TGTGCCACTGTTGGCTCGGAGACCCAGTACTTC.

This clonotype has more than one count but fewer than ten. The CDR3 is CASRTTGEAFF. CDR3 sequence (DNA): TGTGCCAGCAGAACGACAGGAGAAGCTTTCTTT. This chain connects TRBV6-1 to TRBJ1-1; tentatively, D is TRBD1 (6 bases). V lost 6 bases and J lost 8, with 10 bases in between. The CDR3 loop spans 11 amino acids. Per the germline V gene, CDR1 is MNHNS and CDR2 is SASEGT.

This clonotype was seen repeatedly, ten times or more. The chain combines TRBV6-2 or TRBV6-3 with TRBJ1-1; D unclear. Germline values: CDR1 MNHEY, CDR2 SVGEGT. This CDR3 has 14 amino acids. V was pared by 6 bases and J by 1 base, with 12 bases between. The DNA of the CDR3 is TGTGCCAGCAGCCTCGTTGACCAGAACACTGAAGCTTTCTTT. Translating it yields CASSLVDQNTEAFF.

This clonotype was detected many times. The CDR3 is CASKIPGPGRRSSNQPQHF. The CDR3 DNA is TGTGCCAGCAAAATACCGGGCCCAGGACGGCGCTCTAGCAATCAGCCCCAGCATTTT. The J gene is TRBJ1-5, the V gene TRBV6-8; no firm D call. The V gene's germline CDR1 is MNHGY and CDR2 SAAAGT. The CDR3 contains 19 residues. The V end was cut by 7 bases, the J end by 0 bases, with 25 bases between.

The chain has TRBV7-2 and TRBJ1-5; possibly TRBD1 for D (6 bases). The CDR3 extends over 15 amino acids. Trimming stripped 5 bases from V and 5 bases from J, with 16 bases between. Germline-derived CDR1 and CDR2 are SGHTA and FQGNSA. CDR3 nucleotides: TGTGCCAGCAGCCCCGGGGCGGGGGCGTATCAGCCCCAGCATTTT. Its protein is CASSPGAGAYQPQHF.

This clonotype has just a few counts. J is TRBJ2-7 and V is TRBV4-1; D is ambiguous. Trimming left V 0 bases short and J 0 bases short, with 15 bases between. The CDR3 consists of 17 residues. Germline values: CDR1 MGHRA, CDR2 YSYEKL. CDR3 sequence: CASSQDYGLGSSYEQYF. The CDR3 bases are TGCGCCAGCAGCCAAGATTATGGTCTGGGAAGCTCCTACGAGCAGTACTTC.

Turning to this clonotype: A read error may produce the germline difference seen at one junction end. The chain joins TRBV20-1 to TRBJ2-7; D may correspond to TRBD1 or TRBD2 (6 bases each). This CDR3 has 18 amino acids. Germline V gene data show CDR1 as DFQATT and CDR2 as SNEGSKA (reference sequence). CDR3 coding DNA: TGCAGTGCGAGAGATCTGGGACTGTCCGGGACAAGTACATACGAGCAGTACTTC. Residues: CSARDLGLSGTSTYEQYF.

This clonotype has ten or more counts. The gene calls are TRBV6-1 and TRBJ2-5; a weak D match, TRBD2 (5 bases). Trimming removed 8 bases at V and 5 bases at J, with 12 bases between. Germline CDR1 is MNHNS and CDR2 is SASEGT. The CDR3 spans 12 residues. CDR3 DNA: TGTGCCAGCCTGGACTGGGAGGAGACCCAGTACTTC. This translates into CASLDWEETQYF.

The chain joins TRBV6-1 to TRBJ2-7; TRBD1 matches at 7 bases. Germline values: CDR1 MNHNS, CDR2 SASEGT. J was trimmed by 2 bases and V by 4 bases; bases with no gene match: 5. The CDR3 is 14 residues long. This CDR3 reads CASSGSQGAYEQYF. CDR3 sequence (DNA): TGTGCCAGCAGTGGGTCTCAGGGGGCCTACGAGCAGTACTTC.

The rearrangement links TRBV4-1 to TRBJ2-7; possibly TRBD1 for D (5 bases). The CDR3 contains 16 residues. V was clipped by 0 bases and J by 1 base, with 13 bases between them. The germline gives CDR1 MGHRA, CDR2 YSYEKL. CDR3 amino acids: CASSQDRHRRSYEQYF. Here the CDR3 DNA reads TGCGCCAGCAGCCAAGATCGGCACAGGCGGTCCTACGAGCAGTACTTC.

This clonotype was found a few times. With a much larger clone just one base away, this may be a read error. The conserved final phenylalanine or tryptophan is absent from the CDR3, which likely points to a read error. The V gene is TRBV11-2, the J gene TRBJ1-2, with a tentative D call TRBD1 (5 bases). Trimming removed 6 bases from V and 1 base from J, with 15 bases in between. The CDR3 has 15 amino acids. Per the germline V gene, CDR1 is SGHAT and CDR2 is FQNNGV. This chain's CDR3 is CASSRLRGGNYGYTL. The CDR3 coding sequence is TGTGCCAGCAGTCGTTTGCGGGGGGGTAACTATGGCTACACCCTC.

This clonotype was seen repeatedly, ten times or more. The rearrangement uses TRBV5-1 and TRBJ1-1, with 7 nucleotides matching TRBD1. Germline V gene sequence: CDR1 SGHRS, CDR2 YFSETQ. The CDR3 sequence is 14 residues long. Unmatched junction bases numbered 6, after V lost 4 bases and J lost 3 bases. For the CDR3, the DNA is TGCGCCAGCAGCGTCCTTACAGGGGACACTGAAGCTTTCTTT. It specifies CASSVLTGDTEAFF.

This clonotype was detected many times. The gene calls are TRBV7-8 and TRBJ1-1; no clear D gene. The CDR3 is 14 residues long. V shed 5 bases and J shed 1 base, with 11 bases lying between them. CDR1 is SGHVS and CDR2 is FQNEAQ in the germline V gene. The CDR3 loop is CASSQTPGNTEAFF. CDR3 coding DNA: TGTGCCAGCAGCCAGACCCCGGGGAACACTGAAGCTTTCTTT.

The chain uses TRBV6-2 or TRBV6-3 and TRBJ2-6, with D possibly being TRBD1 (6 bases). The CDR3 covers 18 residues. The germline V gene encodes CDR1 MNHEY and CDR2 SVGEGT. V was shortened by 2 bases and J by 0 bases, with 14 bases between the two germline ends. As DNA, the CDR3 is TGTGCCAGCAGTTACCGGGACACTGGAACCTCTGGGGCCAACGTCCTGACTTTC. Its protein product is CASSYRDTGTSGANVLTF.